This T cell receptor beta chain was recovered during a study of shared T cell receptors in the human thymus. Some clones are missing from TCRdb's copy, which holds only in-frame ones; the method was immunoSEQ multiplex PCR. The sample yields tens of thousands of clones, about 96% seen once. Between the trimmed V and J ends, which lost 11 bases and 5 bases, there was a span of 9 bases. Germline values: CDR1 LGHNA, CDR2 YNFKEQ. The CDR3 loop spans 11 amino acids. This clonotype was sampled from a human donor. This chain links TRBV4-2 with TRBJ2-2; tentatively, D is TRBD1 or TRBD2 (5 bases each). The sequencing sample was made of thymocytes. This chain's CDR3 is CAGGDTGELFF. The CDR3 nucleotides read TGTGCCGGGGGAGATACCGGGGAGCTGTTTTTT.